These 11 T cell receptor beta chains were sequenced from one sample in a study of OX40 agonist ivuxolimab in advanced cancers. The protocol was immunoSEQ multiplex PCR, while the TCRdb copy is restricted to in-frame clones and leaves out a portion. The sample lists about 55,000 clones; roughly 86% were seen once. Sample: CD4+ or CD8+ T cells sorted from blood, taken in a trial of the OX40 agonist ivuxolimab. Receptor source: an adult with an advanced solid tumor such as melanoma, head and neck, liver or kidney cancer.

This clone was recorded only once. The rearrangement joins TRBV7-9 to TRBJ2-1; 8 bases match TRBD2. J gave up 13 bases and V 5 bases, and 7 bases lay outside the gene matches. CDR3 length equals 12 residues. The V gene's germline CDR1 is SEHNR and CDR2 FQNEAQ (reference sequence). This chain's CDR3 is CASSGVAGRQFF. Here the CDR3 DNA reads TGTGCCAGCAGCGGAGTAGCGGGGCGACAGTTCTTC.

This clone has only one observation. The chain employs TRBV6-6 and TRBJ2-1; TRBD1 is a possible D gene (5 bases). CDR1 and CDR2 from the germline V gene are MNHNY and SVGAGI (reference sequence). Trimming cost V 10 bases and J 3 bases, with 10 bases left between them. CDR3 size: 12 residues. The CDR3 DNA reads as TGTGCCACTTCGACAGTCTACAATGAGCAGTTCTTC. Translating it yields CATSTVYNEQFF.

This sequence joins TRBV6-5 and TRBJ2-2; D is perhaps TRBD2 (6 bases). The CDR3 runs 15 residues. Germline V gene data show CDR1 as MNHEY and CDR2 as SVGAGI. Trimming stripped 4 bases from V and 1 base from J, with 10 bases between. CDR3 loop: CASSSQGGNTGELFF. CDR3 DNA: TGTGCCAGCAGTTCTCAGGGAGGGAACACCGGGGAGCTGTTTTTT.

The chain carries TRBV5-1 and TRBJ2-6; D is unclear. CDR1 SGHRS and CDR2 YFSETQ come from the germline V gene. The V end lost 0 bases, the J end lost 1 base, and 5 bases lay between the germline ends. This CDR3 comprises 15 residues. Here the CDR3 DNA reads TGCGCCAGCAGCTTGGCAGTATCTGGGGCCAACGTCCTGACTTTC. This translates into CASSLAVSGANVLTF.

The chain combines TRBV27 with TRBJ2-7; TRBD2 is a possible D gene (5 bases). Germline V gene sequence: CDR1 MNHEY, CDR2 SMNVEV (reference sequence). The CDR3 spans 14 residues. The germline V and J ends were trimmed by 4 bases and 0 bases, with 10 bases remaining between them. The chain's CDR3 is CASSYGGHSYEQYF. The CDR3 nucleotides read TGTGCCAGCAGTTATGGCGGGCACTCCTACGAGCAGTACTTC.

The rearrangement joins TRBV18 to TRBJ2-7; 12 bases match TRBD2. This CDR3 is built from 18 residues. With V trimmed by 4 bases and J by 1 base, 11 bases remained unmatched. From germline, CDR1 is KGHSH and CDR2 LQKENI. The CDR3 region has the DNA TGTGCCAGCTCACTACAACCCCAGACTAGCGGGAGTTCCTACGAGCAGTACTTC. Translation gives CASSLQPQTSGSSYEQYF. The full variable domain, with the rest looked up from reference TRBV18 and TRBJ2-7, is NAGVMQNPRHLVRRRGQEARLRCSPMKGHSHVYWYRQLPEEGLKFMVYLQKENIIDESGMPKERFSAEFPKEGPSILRIQQVVRGDSAAYFCASSLQPQTSGSSYEQYFGPGTRLTVT.

This chain connects TRBV7-2 to TRBJ1-5; no firm D call. In germline, CDR1 is SGHTA, CDR2 FQGNSA. The V gene lost 3 bases and the J gene lost 5 bases, with 5 bases spanning the gap. The CDR3 contains 12 residues. Written as DNA, the CDR3 is TGTGCCAGCAGCTTTTTACATCAGCCCCAGCATTTT. Its translation is CASSFLHQPQHF.

The genes are TRBV19 and TRBJ1-1; TRBD1 matches 7 bases. Germline CDR1 reads LNHDA; CDR2 reads SQIVND (reference sequence). CDR3 length: 14 amino acids. Trimming removed 4 bases from V and 4 bases from J; junction bases left unmatched: 6. The CDR3 spells CASSRGQRATEAFF. The CDR3 region has the DNA TGTGCCAGTAGTAGGGGACAGAGAGCCACTGAAGCTTTCTTT.

The chain combines TRBV6-1 with TRBJ2-3; TRBD2 might be the D (6 bases). The CDR3 loop spans 15 amino acids. With 3 bases removed from V and 2 bases from J, the gap between germline ends came to 12 bases. Germline V CDR1 and CDR2: MNHNS, SASEGT. CDR3 coding DNA: TGTGCCAGCAGTGAGTGGGGACTTTTCACAGATACGCAGTATTTT. Encoded protein: CASSEWGLFTDTQYF.

The V call is TRBV11-1, the J call TRBJ2-5; 7 nucleotides agree with TRBD1. The CDR3 length is 15 residues. V lost 6 bases to trimming and J lost 3 bases; unmatched junction nucleotides: 10. The germline V gene has CDR1 SGHAT and CDR2 FQDESV (reference sequence). The DNA for the CDR3 is TGTGCCAGCAGTCTGCGACAGGGTAGGGAAGAGACCCAGTACTTC. Protein product: CASSLRQGREETQYF.

The chain is built from TRBV7-3 and TRBJ2-1; D is ambiguous. CDR3 size: 14 residues. Trimming left V 0 bases short and J 4 bases short, with 7 bases between. Germline assignment: CDR1 SGHTA and CDR2 FQGTGA. CDR3 DNA sequence: TGTGCCAGCAGCTTAACGGGTGGGTACAATGAGCAGTTCTTC. Its protein is CASSLTGGYNEQFF. The full variable domain, completed using reference TRBV7-3 and TRBJ2-1, is GAGVSQTPSNKVTEKGKYVELRCDPISGHTALYWYRQSLGQGPEFLIYFQGTGAADDSGLPNDRFFAVRPEGSVSTLKIQRTERGDSAVYLCASSLTGGYNEQFFGPGTRLTVL.